The 22 T cell receptor beta chains given below trace back to one sample, sequenced in a study of graft-versus-host responses after intestinal transplantation (dated by TCRdb to the early 2020s). The library was obtained by the immunoSEQ multiplex PCR assay. The clones in this table, taken by TCRdb from immuneACCESS, are in-frame only. Not every clone is retained; where verified, under half of the shortfall comes from an unresolved V gene, and the cause of the rest is unknown. The sample profile shows around 110,000 clones; just under 95% of them were found once. The top ten hold roughly 1.2% of the sample. The sample's time point, from its label and the paper: cells obtained before transplantation from donor or recipient. Antigens for these TCRs are unknown. This specimen was unstimulated CD8+ T cells sorted from spleen or lymph node cells, taken before transplant. These receptors were taken from a human donor who was the organ donor for an intestinal transplant.

J is TRBJ2-1 and V is TRBV27; 11 nucleotides line up with TRBD2. The J segment lost 6 bases and the V segment lost 3 bases, leaving 1 base of the junction unmatched. This CDR3 spans 14 amino acids. Germline V gene data show CDR1 as MNHEY and CDR2 as SMNVEV (reference sequence). The chain's CDR3 is CASSFSGRANEQFF. Written as DNA, the CDR3 is TGTGCCAGCAGTTTTAGCGGGAGGGCCAATGAGCAGTTCTTC.

The V and J genes are TRBV27 and TRBJ2-7; D uncertain. The CDR3 is 12 residues long. CDR1 and CDR2 from the germline V gene are MNHEY and SMNVEV (reference sequence). The V gene lost 4 bases and the J gene lost 6 bases, with 10 bases spanning the gap. In nucleotides, the CDR3 is TGTGCCAGCAGTTCCTCGACCCTCGAGCAGTACTTC. It yields the protein CASSSSTLEQYF.

V and J are TRBV14 and TRBJ2-1, with TRBD2 matching 10 bases. The CDR3 has 16 residues. Germline V gives CDR1 SGHDN, CDR2 FVKESK. Trimming at V came to 3 bases and at J to 0 bases, leaving 2 bases not matched to a gene. DNA of the CDR3: TGTGCCAGCAGCCAGACTAGCGGGTCCTCCTACAATGAGCAGTTCTTC. Residues: CASSQTSGSSYNEQFF.

The chain has TRBV2 and TRBJ1-3, with 8 bases fitting TRBD1. CDR1 and CDR2 from the germline V gene are SNHLY and FYNNEI. The CDR3 has 16 residues. Losses at the gene ends were 6 bases for V and 6 bases for J; bases not matched to a gene: 13. The CDR3 DNA reads as TGTGCCAGCAGATCGAGGGCAGGGGGCAAAGAAAACACCATATATTTT. This codes for CASRSRAGGKENTIYF. Based on the CDR3 plus reference TRBV2 and TRBJ1-3, the full variable domain is EPEVTQTPSHQVTQMGQEVILRCVPISNHLYFYWYRQILGQKVEFLVSFYNNEISEKSEIFDDQFSVERPDGSNFTLKIRSTKLEDSAMYFCASRSRAGGKENTIYFGEGSWLTVV.

V and J are TRBV30 and TRBJ2-7; D is undetermined. Per germline, CDR1 GTSNPN and CDR2 SVGIG (reference sequence). Trimming left V 4 bases short and J 3 bases short, with 7 bases between. The CDR3 is 11 amino acids. This CDR3 reads CAWTDYYEQYF. For the CDR3, the DNA is TGTGCCTGGACGGATTACTACGAGCAGTACTTC.

The gene calls are TRBV9 and TRBJ2-5; 13 nucleotides align to TRBD2. Germline trimming cut 3 bases from V and 3 bases from J; bases unmatched to any gene: 5. The V gene's germline CDR1 is SGDLS and CDR2 YYNGEE. This CDR3 comprises 16 residues. CDR3: CASSDGLAGVEETQYF. CDR3 bases: TGTGCCAGCAGCGACGGACTAGCGGGAGTTGAAGAGACCCAGTACTTC.

The V gene is TRBV4-1, the J gene TRBJ1-2, with D maybe TRBD1 (5 bases). CDR1 and CDR2 from the germline V gene are MGHRA and YSYEKL. V lost 1 base, J lost 6 bases, and 15 bases lay in between. The CDR3 totals 15 residues. As DNA, the CDR3 is TGCGCCAGCAGCCAAGGGGCAGGGTATGTGAATGGCTACACCTTC. Translating it yields CASSQGAGYVNGYTF.

This chain connects TRBV4-3 to TRBJ2-3; the D is unclear. V was trimmed by 2 bases and J by 2 bases, leaving 17 bases between them. The CDR3 contains 17 residues. Germline CDR1 LGHNA, CDR2 YSLEER. Written as DNA, the CDR3 is TGCGCCAGCAGCCAATTTAGAACCATCGACCTCACAGATACGCAGTATTTT. Translating it yields CASSQFRTIDLTDTQYF.

V and J are TRBV14 and TRBJ2-7; possibly TRBD2 for D (5 bases). Looked up from germline, CDR1 is SGHDN and CDR2 is FVKESK. The length of the CDR3 is 13 residues. V was cut by 3 bases and J by 3 bases, with 9 bases left in between. The CDR3 DNA reads TGTGCCAGCAGCCACGGGATAGGCTACGAGCAGTACTTC. Translated: CASSHGIGYEQYF.

The chain carries TRBV28 and TRBJ2-3; 13 bases fit TRBD2. Losses at the gene ends were 3 bases for V and 0 bases for J; bases not matched to a gene: 12. This CDR3 is built from 20 residues. CDR1 is MDHEN, CDR2 SYDVKM, per germline. DNA for the CDR3: TGTGCCAGCAGTTTCGAAGGACCCGGGACTAGCGGGACTAGCACAGATACGCAGTATTTT. Translated, it gives CASSFEGPGTSGTSTDTQYF. Full variable domain (outside the CDR3, taken from reference TRBV28 and TRBJ2-3): DVKVTQSSRYLVKRTGEKVFLECVQDMDHENMFWYRQDPGLGLRLIYFSYDVKMKEKGDIPEGYSVSREKKERFSLILESASTNQTSMYLCASSFEGPGTSGTSTDTQYFGPGTRLTVL.

This chain links TRBV5-6 with TRBJ2-5, with D perhaps TRBD1 (5 bases). In germline, CDR1 is SGHDT, CDR2 YYEEEE. The ends were cut back, 2 bases at V and 2 bases at J, with 16 bases in the middle. This CDR3 is built from 16 residues. CDR3 coding DNA: TGTGCCAGCAGCTTCTTCACCGACAGCCATCAAGAGACCCAGTACTTC. Its protein product is CASSFFTDSHQETQYF. Based on the CDR3 plus reference TRBV5-6 and TRBJ2-5, the full variable domain is DAGVTQSPTHLIKTRGQQVTLRCSPKSGHDTVSWYQQALGQGPQFIFQYYEEEERQRGNFPDRFSGHQFPNYSSELNVNALLLGDSALYLCASSFFTDSHQETQYFGPGTRLLVL.

CDR3 coding DNA: TGCGCCAGCAGTTTTTTCCCCGGAGTCGGGCTAGCGGTCAACAATGAGCAGTTCTTC. This translates into CASSFFPGVGLAVNNEQFF. This chain connects TRBV5-1 to TRBJ2-1; 7 bases line up with TRBD2. Trimming took 5 bases from V and 5 from J; bases not matched to a gene: 22. There are 19 residues in the CDR3. CDR1 is SGHRS, CDR2 YFSETQ, per germline.

This chain connects TRBV4-2 to TRBJ1-5; D uncertain. Per germline, CDR1 LGHNA and CDR2 YNFKEQ. This CDR3 comprises 15 residues. Trimming took off 4 bases at V and 0 bases at J, with 10 bases between the two ends. CDR3 sequence: CASSPRTDSNQPQHF. DNA of the CDR3: TGTGCCAGCAGCCCCCGGACGGATAGCAATCAGCCCCAGCATTTT.

V and J are TRBV9 and TRBJ2-1, with D perhaps matching TRBD2 (5 bases). Per germline, CDR1 SGDLS and CDR2 YYNGEE. This CDR3 spans 16 amino acids. Trimming removed 0 bases at V and 2 bases at J, with 12 bases between. CDR3 DNA sequence: TGTGCCAGCAGCGTAGCTCTAGGACTGGCCTACAATGAGCAGTTCTTC. Amino acid sequence: CASSVALGLAYNEQFF. Full variable domain (rest looked up from reference TRBV9 and TRBJ2-1): DSGVTQTPKHLITATGQRVTLRCSPRSGDLSVYWYQQSLDQGLQFLIQYYNGEERAKGNILERFSAQQFPDLHSELNLSSLELGDSALYFCASSVALGLAYNEQFFGPGTRLTVL.

The chain uses TRBV4-1 and TRBJ2-3; D not resolved. The V and J ends lost 1 base and 4 bases respectively, with 9 bases between them. Germline V gene data show CDR1 as MGHRA and CDR2 as YSYEKL. The CDR3 has 14 amino acids. In DNA, the CDR3 is TGCGCCAGCAGCCAAGGGGTCCGGGCAGATACGCAGTATTTT. Translating it yields CASSQGVRADTQYF.

This clone was seen just once. The genes are TRBV9 and TRBJ2-5, with TRBD2 matching over 13 bases. The closer fit of TRBJ2-7 to the DNA end suggests the J call may be wrong. The CDR3 length is 15 residues. Germline loops: CDR1 SGDLS, CDR2 YYNGEE. The CDR3 region is CASSGGTSGAYEQYF. In DNA, the CDR3 is TGTGCCAGCAGCGGCGGGACTAGCGGGGCCTACGAGCAGTACTTC.

The chain joins TRBV27 to TRBJ1-5; the D gene is possibly TRBD1 (5 bases). Deletions cut 2 bases from V and 6 bases from J, with 8 bases between. This CDR3 is built from 13 residues. Looked up from germline, CDR1 is MNHEY and CDR2 is SMNVEV (reference sequence). As DNA, the CDR3 is TGTGCCAGCAGTTTAACGCAGGGTCAGCCCCAGCATTTT. This translates into CASSLTQGQPQHF.

This clone has just one count. The chain couples TRBV4-1 to TRBJ2-7, with D uncertain. Germline V gene data show CDR1 as MGHRA and CDR2 as YSYEKL. V was shortened by 2 bases and J by 0 bases, with 11 bases between the two germline ends. CDR3 length: 15 amino acids. The CDR3 DNA sequence: TGCGCCAGCAGCCAAATAAGTCGCGGCTCCTACGAGCAGTACTTC. This translates into CASSQISRGSYEQYF.

Note on this clone: Distinct nucleotide sequences in the sample also encode this CDR3. The rearrangement links TRBV19 to TRBJ1-1; no clear D gene. CDR1 is LNHDA and CDR2 is SQIVND in the germline V gene (reference sequence). The CDR3 runs to 12 residues. Deletions cut 3 bases from V and 5 bases from J, with 7 bases between. The CDR3 DNA follows: TGTGCCAGTAGTATCGGCTCAACTGAAGCTTTCTTT. Residues: CASSIGSTEAFF.

As concerns this clone: In the same sample, other DNA sequences code for this CDR3. The chain links TRBV27 to TRBJ1-1, with TRBD1 matching over 8 bases. CDR1 is MNHEY and CDR2 is SMNVEV in the germline V gene (reference sequence). Trimming took 3 bases from V and 4 from J; bases not matched to a gene: 1. CDR3 length equals 13 residues. The CDR3 protein is CASSFRGRTEAFF. DNA for the CDR3: TGTGCCAGCAGTTTCAGGGGGCGCACTGAAGCTTTCTTT.

V usage is TRBV5-6 and J usage is TRBJ2-1; D perhaps matches TRBD1 (6 bases). Germline CDR1 and CDR2: SGHDT and YYEEEE. The CDR3 length is 16 residues. V was cut by 6 bases and J by 2 bases, with 18 bases left in between. CDR3 in DNA: TGTGCCAGCAACTCCTGGTTGAGGGACACCTACAATGAGCAGTTCTTC. This codes for CASNSWLRDTYNEQFF.

The V call is TRBV25-1, the J call TRBJ1-2; D unclear. Looked up from germline, CDR1 is MGHDK and CDR2 is SYGVNS. This CDR3 spans 15 amino acids. The germline V and J ends were trimmed by 2 bases and 4 bases, with 14 bases remaining between them. The CDR3 here is CASSELSQEPYGYTF. The CDR3 bases are TGTGCCAGCAGTGAACTCAGTCAGGAACCCTATGGCTACACCTTC.